This note documents a single T cell receptor beta chain sequence. The antigen it binds to is not known. Base quality data are lacking; no much larger clone is found one base away. The cohort was made up of approximately 670 healthy bone marrow donors. At the time of sampling, all cohort members were nominally healthy, though unrecorded immune exposures were likely present. The donor was CMV seronegative and was included in the group of approximately 350 seronegative cohort members. Each donor provided a peripheral blood sample, and peripheral blood mononuclear cells were used for TCR beta sequencing. The Qiagen DNeasy Blood Extraction Kit was used to extract genomic DNA from the blood cell samples. The germline V gene yields SGHRS for CDR1 and YFSETQ for CDR2. The CDR3 contains 14 residues, cysteine and phenylalanine counted. Only the CDR3 portion is preserved as DNA: 42 bases, with reading frame beginning at the first base. V lost 1 base and J lost 3 bases; the stretch between them is 11 bases long.

Library construction relied on the immunoSEQ multiplex PCR assay. A mixture of 60 forward primers for TCR Vbeta segments and 13 reverse primers for TCR Jbeta segments was used in the multiplex PCR. Amplification of the CDR3 region of rearranged TCR beta genes was performed with a multiplex PCR assay on genomic DNA. The amplified TCR beta libraries were sequenced on the Illumina HiSeq System as 87-base-pair reads. As for how the authors treated the data: Across the 670 or so repertoires, a later analysis counted roughly 84 million unique TCR beta chains, 9 million to 14 million of which were shared by at least two donors. Raw reads were error-corrected and collapsed into unique sequences with a nearest-neighbor algorithm that merged closely related sequences to remove PCR and sequencing errors. To assign V, D and J gene segments, CDR3 sequences were aligned to IMGT reference sequences. For a sequence to be retained, at least a six-nucleotide match to both a V gene segment and a J gene segment was required. A rearrangement counted as productive if the CDR3 had no stop codons and remained in frame with V and J, and every other rearrangement counted as non-productive. CDR3 was defined by IMGT convention, running from the second conserved V-encoded cysteine to the conserved J-encoded phenylalanine. The earlier analysis of 587 of the donors excluded any sequence lacking an unambiguous match to a single V gene segment. In an earlier analysis of roughly 500 of the donors, V segments were called functional above 56.7% productive rearrangements and were called segregating when the between-donor standard deviation exceeded 5%. A statistical classification framework was built for diagnosing cytomegalovirus status from the catalog of TCR beta chain sequences. A later analysis assigned V and J genes by comparing TCR nucleotide sequences with IMGT/GENE-DB human TR gene sequences. Using the TCRdist pipeline, a later analysis assigned CDR3 sequences along with most-parsimonious VDJ recombination scenarios. A later analysis defined each TCR beta chain by its CDR3 amino acid sequence plus V-gene family, and excluded reads lacking a unique V-gene family. In a later analysis, a few hundred highly shared, low-generation-probability nucleotide sequences were removed to address suspected cross-contamination and a sequencing artifact. A later analysis calculated a clonal expansion index for each public chain from normalized within-repertoire ranks of inferred template counts. Generation probabilities in a later analysis came from a VDJ recombination model fitted to out-of-frame rearrangements, and those results were checked against IGoR. Hypergeometric tests were used in a later analysis to score TCR-TCR, TCR-HLA and TCR-CMV co-occurrence, with a repertoire-size bias correction applied to the TCR pairs. False discovery rates were estimated in a later analysis by permuting HLA or CMV assignments 20 times. In a later analysis, co-occurring TCRs were grouped using DBSCAN, with TCRdist sequence similarity added in when clustering inside HLA-allele-positive subsets. Repertoires with fewer than 30,000 or more than 120,000 public chains were left out of co-occurrence clustering, as were five repertoires with anomalous nucleotide sharing. TCRdb mirrors the immuneACCESS table, restricted to in-frame sequences. Some clones are absent from its copies; in checked studies, under half trace to an unresolved V gene, and the reason for the others is unknown. V and J calls and clone size are those listed in that table; D and trimming were worked out from the DNA. The sample has about 140,000 clones on record, around two thirds of them singletons. The top ten hold over 1.5% of the sample.

The data belong to a study of cytomegalovirus exposure and HLA in healthy donors listed by TCRdb under 2017. In terms of the full investigation: According to an earlier analysis of 587 of the donors, roughly 180 million T cells yielded over 100 million unique TCR beta sequences and about 300 Gb of sequence data. Donor age, sex, ethnicity and CMV serostatus were collected together with the repertoire data. Genome-wide SNP genotypes for about 65% of the 666 donors were used in a later genetic analysis, which treated that subset as a discovery cohort. In addition to the first cohort of 650 to 750 subjects, a separate validation cohort of around 110 different subjects was used. The number of typed donors differed by locus: about 620-640 for A, B, C, DRB1 and DQB1; some 500 for DQA1; approximately 600 for DPA1; and 400 to 480 for DPB1. Among 398 genotyped donors of the cohort, an average of 235,054 unique TCR beta nucleotide sequences were sequenced per donor, roughly 20% of them non-productive. The study aimed to test whether cataloging public T cell receptors could reveal signatures of past pathogen exposure. Because of strong linkage in the cohort, five DR-DQ haplotypes were treated as single units for association and clustering. All discovery cohort repertoires had been generated on a single sequencing platform. Class I and class II HLA loci were covered by the typing at four-digit resolution. An earlier analysis of a few hundred of the donors applied high-throughput TCR beta sequencing to assess whether each TCR beta V gene segment acted as functional or pseudogenic. To predict cytomegalovirus infection status, the study combined high-throughput TCR immunosequencing, statistical association of individual TCRs with disease status, and machine learning. Rather than using new phenotypic data, the later analysis identified candidate immune exposures from TCR beta sequences and from how often those sequences occurred across donors. Using immunosequencing, the study profiled T cell repertoires from approximately 700 subjects and related those repertoires to cytomegalovirus serostatus. An early release that covered several hundred HLA-typed donors contained about 300 gigabases of sequencing data and about 84 million unique TCR sequences. Of the roughly 400 genotyped donors, over 70% fell in the genetic ancestry cluster associated with self-reported Caucasian donors. A later analysis re-examined previously published TCR beta repertoires from several hundred donors and added high-resolution HLA genotyping to investigate patterns of TCR occurrence.

What the study reported, not specific to this receptor: Across donors, most TCR sequences were observed very rarely, whereas some public TCRs were present in many individuals. According to the authors, the approach could potentially be generalized to other disease states and immunological phenotypes. Specific HLA alleles were associated with 16,951 TCR beta sequences at a false discovery rate of 0.05 in a later analysis. Several of the top co-occurrence clusters appeared to be linked to parvovirus B19, influenza, CMV and Epstein-Barr virus, according to a later analysis. A later analysis found that HLA-associated TCR beta chains were more clonally expanded and had lower generation probabilities than equally common non-associated chains. A further reported finding was that TCR beta sequences accurately predicted the HLA-A and HLA-B alleles for most subjects in the first cohort. The presence/absence analyses assumed that sequencing depth was roughly uniform across donors, and that assumption may not be true. The only immune exposure information available for the cohort was CMV serostatus. According to a later genetic analysis, donors in an Asian-associated ancestry cluster had fewer N-insertions in productive TCRs than the approximately 650-donor mean. In the study, about 150 TCR beta chains were listed as associated with cytomegalovirus. In an earlier analysis of approximately 600 of the donors, most TCR beta V segments were observed in productive rearrangements about 87% or about 30% of the time, broadly matching IMGT annotations. An association between a missense DCLRE1C variant and V-gene and J-gene trimming of TCR beta chains was found in a later genetic analysis and replicated in an independent cohort. According to a later analysis, TCR association rates differed among HLA loci, with DRB1 alleles showing the most associated TCRs and HLA-C alleles showing the fewest. Correlated functional status among segregating V segments might reflect linkage disequilibrium, but an unknown experimental factor could not be ruled out. The classifier was reported to diagnose cytomegalovirus status with high specificity and sensitivity in both the original and validation cohorts. Only TCR beta chains were sequenced in this cohort, and the absence of alpha or paired-chain data limited detectable features. Three of the identified cytomegalovirus-associated TCR beta chains were confirmed in vitro to be specific for cytomegalovirus antigens. A cluster of highly shared sequence variants was judged likely to represent a technical artifact of the sequencing pipeline. A later analysis found that most CMV-associated TCR beta chains appeared HLA-restricted, with HLA associations seemingly driven largely by CMV exposure. Because the 87-base-pair reads could not distinguish some IMGT-functional V segments, including TRBV6-2 and TRBV6-3, those segments were excluded. Assigning TCR associations to individual alleles was difficult when HLA alleles, especially DR and DQ, strongly co-occurred. Because HLA typing was unavailable for some donors at each locus, only the typed subset was used in association tests. The earlier analysis of some 560 of the donors excluded roughly 16 rarely observed V segments, including chromosome 9 orphons, because counts were too low.

The receptor was derived from a male donor in good health and CMV-seronegative. Sequences were obtained from PBMCs. Recombination linked TRBV5-1 to TRBJ2-7; TRBD2 is possibly the D segment (5 matching bases). The nucleotide sequence reads TGCGCCAGCAGCTTGTCGGAGGACTTCTACGAGCAGTACTTC. It is translated as CASSLSEDFYEQYF. The CDR3, completed at both ends by the reference TRBV5-1 and TRBJ2-7 genes, gives the full variable domain KAGVTQTPRYLIKTRGQQVTLSCSPISGHRSVSWYQQTPGQGLQFLFEYFSETQRNKGNFPGRFSGRQFSNSRSEMNVSTLELGDSALYLCASSLSEDFYEQYFGPGTRLTVT.